Below are 29 T cell receptor beta chains sequenced from a single sample in a study of cytomegalovirus exposure and HLA in healthy donors. Amplification used 60 Vbeta primers and 13 Jbeta primers. Method: immunoSEQ multiplex PCR; TCRdb's copy keeps in-frame clones and lacks some. The sample shows roughly 150,000 clones, 70% to 80% of them seen only once. Sequenced sample: PBMCs. All receptors derive from a male donor in good health and CMV-seronegative.

The V gene is TRBV21-1, the J gene TRBJ2-7; no check of the table's D call, TRBD1, against the DNA was made. TRBV21-1 is flagged as a pseudogene. There are 15 residues in the CDR3. The CDR3 sequence: CASSKFLAQPYEQYF. The CDR3 nucleotides are TGTGCCAGCAGCAAATTTCTCGCACAACCCTACGAGCAGTACTTC.

The chain links TRBV2 to TRBJ1-2, with D uncertain. The CDR3 totals 13 residues. Germline values: CDR1 SNHLY, CDR2 FYNNEI. V was cut by 4 bases and J by 6 bases, with 12 bases left in between. The CDR3, as DNA: TGTGCCAGCAGTGTTCGAGAGGTAGATGGCTACACCTTC. Translating it yields CASSVREVDGYTF.

The V call is TRBV7-7, the J call TRBJ2-5, with TRBD2 matching over 8 bases. V gave up 5 bases and J gave up 5 bases; unmatched junction bases: 10. There are 15 residues in the CDR3. The germline V gene has CDR1 SSHAT and CDR2 FNYEAQ (reference sequence). This CDR3 is CASSTGLALGETQYF. The CDR3 DNA reads TGTGCCAGCAGCACTGGACTAGCTCTGGGGGAGACCCAGTACTTC.

This clone turned up a few times. The chain employs TRBV28 and TRBJ2-7; 11 bases match TRBD1. With 6 bases clipped from V and 4 bases from J, the junction kept 11 bases outside the gene matches. Looked up from germline, CDR1 is MDHEN and CDR2 is SYDVKM. There are 16 residues in the CDR3. CDR3 nucleotide sequence: TGTGCCAGCAGGCGAAGTCGGACAGGGGGCCGATACGAGCAGTACTTC. Translation gives CASRRSRTGGRYEQYF.

The chain links TRBV9 to TRBJ1-3; weak D call: TRBD1 (5 bases). Germline lookup yields CDR1 SGDLS and CDR2 YYNGEE. Trimming pared 6 bases from V and 0 bases from J, leaving 13 bases between. The CDR3 loop spans 15 amino acids. Here the CDR3 DNA reads TGTGCCAGCAACCCGGGAGGGGACTCTGGAAACACCATATATTTT. Translating gives CASNPGGDSGNTIYF.

The J gene is TRBJ2-7, the V gene TRBV6-5; no firm D call. Germline V gene sequence: CDR1 MNHEY, CDR2 SVGAGI. The ends were cut back, 7 bases at V and 0 bases at J, with 16 bases in the middle. The CDR3 extends over 15 amino acids. Written as DNA, the CDR3 is TGTGCCAGCACCGACCCCCGGCTAGGCTCCTACGAGCAGTACTTC. It translates to CASTDPRLGSYEQYF.

This rearrangement joins TRBV28 to TRBJ1-5; D is ambiguous. This CDR3 has 12 amino acids. Germline CDR1 is MDHEN and CDR2 is SYDVKM. Trimming cost V 6 bases and J 4 bases, with 7 bases left between them. CDR3 DNA: TGTGCCAGCAGAGAACAAAATCAGCCCCAGCATTTT. This codes for CASREQNQPQHF.

The chain is built from TRBV23-1 and TRBJ1-1; D is unresolved. TRBV23-1 is marked as an open reading frame, function uncertain. The CDR3 consists of 19 residues. V lost 0 bases and J 4 bases, leaving 24 bases between the germline ends. DNA of the CDR3: TGCGCCAGCAGTCAATCAACCAATATGGCCCCGCTTGCCAGCACTGAAGCTTTCTTT. Protein product: CASSQSTNMAPLASTEAFF.

The chain is built from TRBV7-8 and TRBJ1-5, with D possibly matching TRBD1 (5 bases). Germline CDR1 and CDR2: SGHVS and FQNEAQ. Trimming took off 0 bases at V and 6 bases at J, with 9 bases between the two ends. CDR3 length: 14 residues. The CDR3 region has the DNA TGTGCCAGCAGCTTAGCAGGGGTCGGTCAGCCCCAGCATTTT. Translated: CASSLAGVGQPQHF.

The V call is TRBV10-3, the J call TRBJ1-1, with D uncertain. Germline V CDR1 and CDR2: ENHRY, SYGVKD. There are 13 residues in the CDR3. Deletions cut 5 bases from V and 0 bases from J, with 7 bases between. The CDR3 bases are TGTGCCATCAGTCAACAGATGAACACTGAAGCTTTCTTT. Translating it yields CAISQQMNTEAFF.

This rearrangement joins TRBV5-3 to TRBJ2-1, with 7 bases matching TRBD2. TRBV5-3 is sorted into the ORF group, with uncertain function. J was trimmed by 0 bases and V by 4 bases; bases with no gene match: 7. There are 16 residues in the CDR3. The CDR3 region is CARSRAGVSSYNEQFF. Written as DNA, the CDR3 is TGTGCCAGAAGCCGGGCGGGGGTTAGCTCCTACAATGAGCAGTTCTTC.

This chain links TRBV7-9 with TRBJ1-1; D gene unclear. CDR1 is SEHNR, CDR2 FQNEAQ, per germline (reference sequence). The CDR3 has 14 residues. The germline V and J ends were trimmed by 5 bases and 2 bases, with 12 bases remaining between them. The CDR3 loop is CASSPLGGNTEAFF. CDR3 bases: TGTGCCAGCAGCCCCCTTGGAGGTAACACTGAAGCTTTCTTT.

This chain uses TRBV2 with TRBJ1-5; 9 bases are a match to TRBD1. V shed 5 bases, J shed 0 bases, and the junction held 2 bases outside the gene matches. Germline CDR1 is SNHLY and CDR2 is FYNNEI. There are 15 residues in the CDR3. In nucleotides, the CDR3 is TGTGCCAGCAGTTCGGACAGGGGTAGCAATCAGCCCCAGCATTTT. This sequence encodes CASSSDRGSNQPQHF.

The chain has TRBV6-5 and TRBJ1-1; 8 bases are shared with TRBD1. Germline V gene data show CDR1 as MNHEY and CDR2 as SVGAGI. V shed 7 bases, J shed 5 bases, and the junction held 3 bases outside the gene matches. The length of the CDR3 is 12 residues. CDR3 residues: CASTGGETEAFF. The DNA of the CDR3 is TGTGCCAGCACAGGGGGCGAAACTGAAGCTTTCTTT.

For the CDR3, the DNA is TGTGCCAGTAGTATTCTGGGAGGGGTAGTTTCCAATGAGCAGTTCTTC. Translation gives CASSILGGVVSNEQFF. The chain combines TRBV19 with TRBJ2-1; TRBD2 matches at 7 bases. The CDR3 totals 16 residues. V shed 3 bases, J shed 6 bases, and the junction held 11 bases outside the gene matches. Germline assignment: CDR1 LNHDA and CDR2 SQIVND (reference sequence).

The table lists this clone with a few counts. The chain has TRBV5-1 and TRBJ2-5; 9 nucleotides agree with TRBD1. V lost 4 bases, J lost 4 bases, and 20 bases stayed unmatched. The CDR3 totals 19 residues. The germline gives CDR1 SGHRS, CDR2 YFSETQ. Here the CDR3 DNA reads TGCGCCAGCAGCCTACAAAGCCCCATTGGGACAGGGAGAGGAGAGACCCAGTACTTC. It codes for CASSLQSPIGTGRGETQYF.

The rearrangement joins TRBV7-2 to TRBJ2-7, with TRBD1 as a possible D gene (6 bases). Trimming left V 5 bases short and J 6 bases short, with 20 bases between. CDR1 and CDR2 (germline): SGHTA, FQGNSA. The CDR3 is made up of 15 amino acids. As DNA, the CDR3 is TGTGCCAGCAGCCTCCAGGGGATTGAATGGTTCGAGCAGTACTTC. Translated, it gives CASSLQGIEWFEQYF. Variable domain in full (rest from reference TRBV7-2 and TRBJ2-7): GAGVSQSPSNKVTEKGKDVELRCDPISGHTALYWYRQSLGQGLEFLIYFQGNSAPDKSGLPSDRFSAERTGGSVSTLTIQRTQQEDSAVYLCASSLQGIEWFEQYFGPGTRLTVT.

The J gene is TRBJ1-5, the V gene TRBV7-9; no definite D call. Trimming took off 1 base at V and 4 bases at J, with 8 bases between the two ends. Germline V gene sequence: CDR1 SEHNR, CDR2 FQNEAQ (reference sequence). This CDR3 comprises 14 residues. DNA for the CDR3: TGTGCCAGCAGCTTAGGGGGAGGGAATCAGCCCCAGCATTTT. This encodes CASSLGGGNQPQHF.

The V and J genes are TRBV10-3 and TRBJ2-2; TRBD1 matches 10 bases. This CDR3 spans 16 amino acids. The V gene's germline CDR1 is ENHRY and CDR2 SYGVKD. J was trimmed by 0 bases and V by 5 bases; bases with no gene match: 3. CDR3 nucleotide sequence: TGTGCCATCAGTCCCGGGACAGGGGCGAACACCGGGGAGCTGTTTTTT. Translation: CAISPGTGANTGELFF.

The rearrangement uses TRBV6-1 and TRBJ1-2; D is perhaps TRBD1 (6 bases). The CDR3 runs to 15 residues. The germline V gene encodes CDR1 MNHNS and CDR2 SASEGT. Trimming removed 3 bases at V and 8 bases at J, with 19 bases between. The CDR3 is CASSEFQGSGGGYTF. The CDR3 DNA follows: TGTGCCAGCAGTGAGTTCCAGGGGAGCGGGGGAGGCTACACCTTC.

This clone has just one count. The chain couples TRBV5-6 to TRBJ2-6; TRBD1 is a possible D gene (6 bases). Trimming left V 5 bases short and J 2 bases short, with 11 bases between. The CDR3 is made up of 15 amino acids. CDR1 SGHDT and CDR2 YYEEEE come from the germline V gene. CDR3: CASRAGTTGANVLTF. CDR3 coding DNA: TGTGCCAGCAGAGCCGGGACAACTGGGGCCAACGTCCTGACTTTC.

This sequence joins TRBV5-1 and TRBJ2-5; TRBD2 agrees at 10 bases. Germline-derived CDR1 and CDR2 are SGHRS and YFSETQ. Trimming at V came to 4 bases and at J to 3 bases, leaving 6 bases not matched to a gene. The CDR3 spans 15 residues. CDR3 DNA: TGCGCCAGCAGCCCCCGGACTAGCGGCAAAGAGACCCAGTACTTC. This encodes CASSPRTSGKETQYF.

The chain uses TRBV30 and TRBJ1-1; a possible D gene is TRBD1 (6 bases). Germline loops: CDR1 GTSNPN, CDR2 SVGIG (reference sequence). This CDR3 has 14 amino acids. The V gene lost 0 bases and the J gene lost 4 bases, with 12 bases spanning the gap. CDR3 bases: TGTGCCTGGAGTGTAAGGGGGGGAAGCACTGAAGCTTTCTTT. Residues: CAWSVRGGSTEAFF.

The chain recombines TRBV27 with TRBJ2-5, with 10 bases fitting TRBD2. Germline CDR1 is MNHEY and CDR2 is SMNVEV (reference sequence). V shed 8 bases, J shed 2 bases, and the junction held 2 bases outside the gene matches. The length of the CDR3 is 13 residues. For the CDR3, the DNA is TGTGCCAGCGCACTAGCGGGGCAAGAGACCCAGTACTTC. It translates to CASALAGQETQYF.

The chain uses TRBV10-3 and TRBJ2-1, with D tentatively TRBD2 (6 bases). CDR1 is ENHRY and CDR2 is SYGVKD in the germline V gene. The CDR3 contains 16 residues. V gave up 3 bases and J gave up 4 bases, with 16 bases separating them. CDR3 amino acids: CAISDSGLEMYNEQFF. CDR3 nucleotides: TGTGCCATCAGTGATTCGGGACTTGAAATGTACAATGAGCAGTTCTTC.

This chain uses TRBV12-5 with TRBJ1-1; D may be TRBD1 (6 bases). The CDR3 has 14 amino acids. Trimming took 6 bases from V and 1 from J, leaving 12 bases between them. The germline CDR1 and CDR2 sequences are LGHNT and FRNRAP. The CDR3 DNA sequence: TGTGCTAGTGGCCCGGGGGGCCAGAACACTGAAGCTTTCTTT. It codes for CASGPGGQNTEAFF.

This clone was found once. Other DNA sequences within the sample encode an identical CDR3. The rearrangement joins TRBV10-3 to TRBJ2-1; a possible D gene is TRBD2 (5 bases). CDR3 length: 17 residues. The V gene's germline CDR1 is ENHRY and CDR2 SYGVKD. The V end lost 0 bases, the J end lost 2 bases, and 14 bases lay between the germline ends. CDR3 nucleotides: TGTGCCATCAGTGAGTCCCAAACTAGTGATACCTACAATGAGCAGTTCTTC. Translated: CAISESQTSDTYNEQFF.

The chain is built from TRBV7-9 and TRBJ2-7; no firm D call. The CDR3 has 13 residues. CDR1 is SEHNR and CDR2 is FQNEAQ in the germline V gene (reference sequence). V lost 1 base and J lost 6, with 10 bases in between. This chain's CDR3 is CASSLGFSGEQYF. Here the CDR3 DNA reads TGTGCCAGCAGCTTAGGGTTTAGTGGCGAGCAGTACTTC.

The CDR3 bases are TGTGCCAGCAGCTCGGGACAGGGGGCCTCCTACGAGCAGTACTTC. Protein: CASSSGQGASYEQYF. The J gene is TRBJ2-7, the V gene TRBV7-2; 12 bases line up with TRBD1. J was trimmed by 0 bases and V by 4 bases; bases with no gene match: 1. There are 15 residues in the CDR3. The germline V gene has CDR1 SGHTA and CDR2 FQGNSA.